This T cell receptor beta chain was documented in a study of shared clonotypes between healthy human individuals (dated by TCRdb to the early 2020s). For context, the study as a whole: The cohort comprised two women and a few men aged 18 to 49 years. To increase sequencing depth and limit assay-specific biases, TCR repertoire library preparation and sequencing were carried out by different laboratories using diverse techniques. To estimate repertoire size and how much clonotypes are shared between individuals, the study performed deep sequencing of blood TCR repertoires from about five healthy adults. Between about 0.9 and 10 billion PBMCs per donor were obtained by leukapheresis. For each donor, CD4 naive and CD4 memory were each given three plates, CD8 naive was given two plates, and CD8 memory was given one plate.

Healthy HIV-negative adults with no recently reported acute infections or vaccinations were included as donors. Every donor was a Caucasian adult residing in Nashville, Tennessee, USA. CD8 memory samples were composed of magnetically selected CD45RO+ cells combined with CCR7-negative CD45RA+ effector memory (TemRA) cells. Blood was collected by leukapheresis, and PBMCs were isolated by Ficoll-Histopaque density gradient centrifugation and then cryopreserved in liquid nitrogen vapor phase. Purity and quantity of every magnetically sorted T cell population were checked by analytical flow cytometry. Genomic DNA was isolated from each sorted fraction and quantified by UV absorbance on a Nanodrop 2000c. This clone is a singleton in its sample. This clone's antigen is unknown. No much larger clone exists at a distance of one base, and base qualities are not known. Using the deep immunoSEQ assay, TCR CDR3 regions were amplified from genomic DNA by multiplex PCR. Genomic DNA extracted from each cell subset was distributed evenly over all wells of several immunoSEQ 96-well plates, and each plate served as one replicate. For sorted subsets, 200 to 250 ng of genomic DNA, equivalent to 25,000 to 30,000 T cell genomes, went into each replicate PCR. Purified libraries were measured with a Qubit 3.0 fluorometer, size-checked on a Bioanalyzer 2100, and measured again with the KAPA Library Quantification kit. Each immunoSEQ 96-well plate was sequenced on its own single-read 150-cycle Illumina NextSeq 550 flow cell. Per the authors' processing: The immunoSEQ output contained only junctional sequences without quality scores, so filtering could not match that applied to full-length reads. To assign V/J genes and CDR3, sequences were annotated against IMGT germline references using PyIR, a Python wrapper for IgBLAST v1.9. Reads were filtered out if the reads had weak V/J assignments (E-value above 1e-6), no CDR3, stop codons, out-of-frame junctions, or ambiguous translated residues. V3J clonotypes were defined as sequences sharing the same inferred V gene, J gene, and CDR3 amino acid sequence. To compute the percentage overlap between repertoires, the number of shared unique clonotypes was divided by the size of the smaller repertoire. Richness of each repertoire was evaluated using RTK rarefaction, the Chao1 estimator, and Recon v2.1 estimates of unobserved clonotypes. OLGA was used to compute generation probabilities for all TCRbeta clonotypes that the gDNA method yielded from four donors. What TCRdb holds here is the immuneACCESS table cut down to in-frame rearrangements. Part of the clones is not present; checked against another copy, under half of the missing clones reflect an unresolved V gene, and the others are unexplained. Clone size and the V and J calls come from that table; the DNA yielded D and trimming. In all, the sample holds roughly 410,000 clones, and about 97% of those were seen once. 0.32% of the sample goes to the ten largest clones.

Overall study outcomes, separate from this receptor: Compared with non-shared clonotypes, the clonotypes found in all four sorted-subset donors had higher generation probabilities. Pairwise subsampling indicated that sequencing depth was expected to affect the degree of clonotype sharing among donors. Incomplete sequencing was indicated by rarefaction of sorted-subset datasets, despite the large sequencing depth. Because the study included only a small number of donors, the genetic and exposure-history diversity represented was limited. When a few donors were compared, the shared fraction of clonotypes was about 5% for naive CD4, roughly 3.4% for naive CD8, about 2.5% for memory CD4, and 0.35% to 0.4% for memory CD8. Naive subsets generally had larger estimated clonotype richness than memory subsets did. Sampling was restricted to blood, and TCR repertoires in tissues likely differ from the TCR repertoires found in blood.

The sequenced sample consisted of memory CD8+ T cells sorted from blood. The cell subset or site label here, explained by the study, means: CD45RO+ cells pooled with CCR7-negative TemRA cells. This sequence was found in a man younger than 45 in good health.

The sequenced DNA is TGCGCCGCTACAGGGTACGATACGCAGTATTTT. Its translation is CAATGYDTQYF. The chain was built from TRBV10-2 and TRBJ2-3; D gene: possibly TRBD1, on 6 matching bases. Relative to germline, V is 11 bases shorter and J is 6 bases shorter, with 12 bases between their ends. The CDR3, from cysteine to phenylalanine, totals 11 residues. The only DNA kept is the CDR3, 33 bases in frame from the first base. Taken from the germline V gene, the CDR1 and CDR2 loops are WSHSY and SAAADI.